This T cell receptor beta chain was recovered during a study of identical twins. Findings and caveats of the study: Insertions ran lower in abundant cord blood beta clonotypes, though not in memory repertoires.

This clonotype came up a few times. No antigen is known for it. From the 5' RACE reads, TCRdb called clonotypes with MiXCR, one entry per CDR3 protein. The sample lists 550,000 to 700,000 distinct CDR3 sequences, more than 9% seen once, with roughly 3.2% in the top ten. V lost 0 bases, J lost 1 base, and 10 bases stayed unmatched. The CDR3 totals 17 residues. Germline V gene lookup returns CDR1 DFQATT and CDR2 SNEGSKA (reference sequence). In addition, the sample was reused for a study of yellow fever vaccine responses in identical twins.

The specimen was PBMCs. This sequence joins TRBV20-1 and TRBJ1-1; 8 nucleotides agree with TRBD1. This receptor was taken from a woman younger than 35 in good health. The CDR3 here is CSAREDTQTGGNTEAFF. CDR3 DNA: TGCAGTGCTAGAGAGGACACACAAACAGGGGGGAACACTGAAGCTTTCTTT.